This passage covers 26 T cell receptor beta chains from one sample sequenced in a study of blood T cell repertoires in COVID-19. Data came from immunoSEQ multiplex PCR; TCRdb stores just in-frame clones and leaves some out. The sample lists 230,000 or so clones, about 88% occurring once. Input material: PBMCs or T cells enriched from blood (not recorded which). These receptors were collected from a woman between 45 and 60 years old who had been exposed to COVID-19.

The chain couples TRBV6-2 or TRBV6-3 to TRBJ1-5; D unclear. The CDR3 extends over 16 amino acids. Germline CDR1 reads MNHEY; CDR2 reads SVGEGT. The V and J ends lost 2 bases and 2 bases respectively, with 13 bases between them. The CDR3, as DNA: TGTGCCAGCAGTTACGTGAACCCCGGTGGCAATCAGCCCCAGCATTTT. This sequence encodes CASSYVNPGGNQPQHF.

The chain uses TRBV12-3 or TRBV12-4 and TRBJ2-7; D not resolved. The CDR3 is 13 residues long. Trimming cost V 6 bases and J 4 bases, with 13 bases left between them. CDR3 amino acids: CASSLLNGYEQYF. CDR3 DNA: TGTGCCAGCAGCCTCCTAAACGGGTACGAGCAGTACTTC.

This clone was found once. V and J are TRBV6-2 or TRBV6-3 and TRBJ1-5; D is ambiguous. Germline CDR1 and CDR2: MNHEY and SVGEGT. V was clipped by 6 bases and J by 6 bases, with 15 bases between them. The CDR3 extends over 14 amino acids. The DNA for the CDR3 is TGTGCCAGCAGCGGTGACGGGGTACGTCAGCCCCAGCATTTT. It yields the protein CASSGDGVRQPQHF.

The rearrangement uses TRBV13 and TRBJ2-7; D call uncertain. The length of the CDR3 is 14 residues. The germline gives CDR1 PRHDT, CDR2 FYEKMQ (reference sequence). Trimming stripped 3 bases from V and 0 bases from J, with 9 bases between. DNA of the CDR3: TGTGCCAGCAGCTTGCCAGGTGGCTCCTACGAGCAGTACTTC. It codes for CASSLPGGSYEQYF.

The chain carries TRBV3-1 (or the pseudogene TRBV3-2) and TRBJ1-6; D not resolved. CDR1 and CDR2 (germline): LGHDT, YNNKEL (reference sequence). V was clipped by 4 bases and J by 6 bases, with 7 bases between them. The CDR3 length is 13 residues. The CDR3 DNA is TGTGCCAGCAGCCTCGTTCCTAATTCACCCCTCCACTTT. Its protein product is CASSLVPNSPLHF.

The chain employs TRBV19 and TRBJ1-4; possibly TRBD1 for D (5 bases). V shed 4 bases and J shed 5 bases, with 17 bases lying between them. The CDR3 runs 16 residues. Per the germline V gene, CDR1 is LNHDA and CDR2 is SQIVND (reference sequence). DNA for the CDR3: TGTGCCAGTAGTACACCCTTCGACAGATTCAATGAAAAACTGTTTTTT. Translated: CASSTPFDRFNEKLFF.

V usage is TRBV24-1 and J usage is TRBJ2-2, with D possibly matching TRBD1 (5 bases). Trimming cost V 12 bases and J 1 base, with 8 bases left between them. The CDR3 length is 12 residues. The germline V gene encodes CDR1 KGHDR and CDR2 SFDVKD. The CDR3 DNA follows: TGTGCCGCAAGGGGGAACACCGGGGAGCTGTTTTTT. Its protein product is CAARGNTGELFF.

This chain uses TRBV15 with TRBJ1-1; D is uncertain. The germline V and J ends were trimmed by 9 bases and 4 bases, with 12 bases remaining between them. CDR1 and CDR2 from the germline V gene are LNHNV and YYDKDF (reference sequence). The CDR3 consists of 12 residues. The CDR3 nucleotides read TGTGCCACAAAAGAGGAGGGCACTGAAGCTTTCTTT. Translation gives CATKEEGTEAFF.

The rearrangement joins TRBV6-4 to TRBJ1-2; 11 nucleotides line up with TRBD1. J was trimmed by 1 base and V by 11 bases; bases with no gene match: 3. The CDR3 is 13 amino acids. In germline, CDR1 is MRHNA, CDR2 SNTAGT. The CDR3 region is CARDRGDNYGYTF. CDR3 in DNA: TGTGCCCGGGACAGGGGGGATAACTATGGCTACACCTTC.

The chain links TRBV9 to TRBJ2-1; possibly TRBD2 for D (6 bases). The CDR3 has 15 residues. The ends were cut back, 4 bases at V and 7 bases at J, with 18 bases in the middle. Germline lookup yields CDR1 SGDLS and CDR2 YYNGEE. The CDR3 DNA reads TGTGCCAGCAGCCCCGAGGGGCGGGGCGTAAATGAGCAGTTCTTC. It encodes CASSPEGRGVNEQFF.

The chain recombines TRBV30 with TRBJ1-2; D call uncertain. The CDR3 has 14 amino acids. Germline CDR1 and CDR2: GTSNPN and SVGIG (reference sequence). V shed 0 bases and J shed 2 bases, with 10 bases lying between them. Written as DNA, the CDR3 is TGTGCCTGGAGTGTACAAGGAGGGAACTATGGCTACACCTTC. Translating gives CAWSVQGGNYGYTF.

This rearrangement joins TRBV10-3 to TRBJ1-2; D is unresolved. The V gene's germline CDR1 is ENHRY and CDR2 SYGVKD. This CDR3 region has 15 residues. V lost 0 bases and J lost 5, with 13 bases in between. CDR3 sequence reads: CAISESQAVHYGYTF. The CDR3 bases are TGTGCCATCAGTGAGTCCCAGGCAGTCCATTATGGCTACACCTTC.

The CDR3 DNA follows: TGTGCCAGCACAGCCTACACCGGGGAGCTGTTTTTT. This codes for CASTAYTGELFF. The rearrangement links TRBV7-9 to TRBJ2-2; D call uncertain. Trimming took 7 bases from V and 3 from J, leaving 6 bases between them. The CDR3 loop spans 12 amino acids. CDR1 and CDR2 (germline): SEHNR, FQNEAQ (reference sequence).

The rearrangement joins TRBV5-5 to TRBJ1-2, with a tentative D call TRBD1 (6 bases). The V gene's germline CDR1 is SGHKS and CDR2 YYEKEE (reference sequence). The CDR3 sequence is 13 residues long. V shed 1 base and J shed 4 bases, with 8 bases lying between them. The CDR3 bases are TGTGCCAGCAGCTTGTCGACAGGCTATGGCTACACCTTC. Translating it yields CASSLSTGYGYTF.

This clone was seen more than once but under ten times. This chain uses TRBV10-2 with TRBJ1-5, with D possibly TRBD1 on 5 matching bases. This CDR3 is built from 12 residues. Germline V CDR1 and CDR2: WSHSY, SAAADI. The DNA of the CDR3 is TGCGGGGGGGGAACGAGCAATCAGCCCCAGCATTTT. It encodes CGGGTSNQPQHF.

The chain carries TRBV3-1 (or the pseudogene TRBV3-2) and TRBJ2-7; 8 bases match TRBD2. CDR3 size: 16 residues. Germline V gene sequence: CDR1 LGHDT, CDR2 YNNKEL (reference sequence). The V gene end was trimmed by 4 bases and the J gene end by 4 bases; junction bases not matched to a gene: 12. The CDR3 spells CASSPKRDGGAYEQYF. The DNA for the CDR3 is TGTGCCAGCAGCCCCAAGCGGGACGGGGGGGCATACGAGCAGTACTTC.

The gene calls are TRBV5-1 and TRBJ2-7; tentative D call: TRBD2 (5 bases). The ends were cut back, 4 bases at V and 4 bases at J, with 12 bases in the middle. This CDR3 comprises 13 residues. Germline V gene data show CDR1 as SGHRS and CDR2 as YFSETQ. CDR3 DNA sequence: TGCGCCAGCAGCGTGGACTCAAAATACGAGCAGTACTTC. Protein product: CASSVDSKYEQYF.

V usage is TRBV10-3 and J usage is TRBJ2-2, with TRBD1 matching 7 bases. CDR3 length: 15 residues. Germline CDR1 ENHRY, CDR2 SYGVKD. With V trimmed by 7 bases and J by 0 bases, 5 bases remained unmatched. The CDR3 nucleotides read TGTGCCATCACTGGGACAGAGACGAACACCGGGGAGCTGTTTTTT. Translating it yields CAITGTETNTGELFF.

The chain combines TRBV28 with TRBJ2-1; the D gene is possibly TRBD1 (5 bases). CDR3 length equals 14 residues. CDR1 MDHEN and CDR2 SYDVKM come from the germline V gene. V was cut by 5 bases and J by 6 bases, with 14 bases left in between. The CDR3 DNA follows: TGTGCCAGCAGTGGGTGGAAGGGGCGCAATGAGCAGTTCTTC. This sequence encodes CASSGWKGRNEQFF.

This chain joins TRBV5-6 and TRBJ1-2; 9 bases are shared with TRBD1. CDR1 is SGHDT and CDR2 is YYEEEE in the germline V gene. J lost 4 bases, V lost 5 bases, and 6 bases had no gene match. This CDR3 is built from 14 residues. Here the CDR3 DNA reads TGTGCCAGCAGGGGGACAGGGCGCTTCTATGGCTACACCTTC. Amino acid sequence: CASRGTGRFYGYTF.

This clone was counted once. The genes are TRBV3-1 (or the pseudogene TRBV3-2) and TRBJ2-6, with a tentative D call TRBD1 (6 bases). V shed 4 bases and J shed 3 bases, with 10 bases lying between them. The CDR3 is 15 amino acids. Per the germline V gene, CDR1 is LGHDT and CDR2 is YNNKEL (reference sequence). The CDR3 DNA reads TGTGCCAGCAGCCGTACAGGGAGTGGGGCCAACGTCCTGACTTTC. This encodes CASSRTGSGANVLTF.

The chain has TRBV18 and TRBJ2-7; D might be TRBD2 (7 bases). V was trimmed by 2 bases and J by 0 bases, leaving 11 bases between them. This CDR3 has 15 amino acids. Germline V CDR1 and CDR2: KGHSH, LQKENI. The CDR3 DNA reads as TGTGCCAGCTCACCAGGGGGGGCCATCTCCTACGAGCAGTACTTC. It codes for CASSPGGAISYEQYF.

The rearrangement joins TRBV28 to TRBJ1-4; no reliable D call. The germline gives CDR1 MDHEN, CDR2 SYDVKM. The V gene lost 4 bases and the J gene lost 4 bases, with 7 bases spanning the gap. The CDR3 covers 13 residues. CDR3 in DNA: TGTGCCAGCAGTTCGCGAGGTAATGAAAAACTGTTTTTT. It translates to CASSSRGNEKLFF.

The chain combines TRBV12-3 or TRBV12-4 with TRBJ2-1, with TRBD2 as a possible D gene (6 bases). The germline V and J ends were trimmed by 3 bases and 8 bases, with 11 bases remaining between them. The CDR3 length is 13 residues. The CDR3 loop reads CASSLGGTDEQFF. DNA for the CDR3: TGTGCCAGCAGTTTGGGCGGGACCGATGAGCAGTTCTTC.

Points on this clone: Other DNA sequences in this specimen translate into the identical CDR3. The chain joins TRBV15 to TRBJ1-1; TRBD1 matches 7 bases. The germline V gene has CDR1 LNHNV and CDR2 YYDKDF (reference sequence). This CDR3 region has 15 residues. Trimming removed 1 base from V and 2 bases from J; junction bases left unmatched: 4. As DNA, the CDR3 is TGTGCCACCAGCAGAGGGGGACAGCTAAACACTGAAGCTTTCTTT. This sequence encodes CATSRGGQLNTEAFF.

The CDR3 reads CSASEHLNNEQFF. The CDR3 bases are TGCAGTGCTAGTGAACATTTGAACAATGAGCAGTTCTTC. The chain has TRBV20-1 and TRBJ2-1; D is unresolved. Germline CDR1 is DFQATT and CDR2 is SNEGSKA (reference sequence). The ends were cut back, 3 bases at V and 5 bases at J, with 11 bases in the middle. The CDR3 loop spans 13 amino acids.